This T cell receptor (beta chain) appears in the sequencing data of a study of shared clonotypes between healthy human individuals. Whole-study context: The study used three CD4 naive, three CD4 memory, two CD8 naive and one CD8 memory plate per donor.

As regards this clone: Antigen: not known.

The study, taken as a whole, reports: A few donors had around 5% of their naive CD4 clonotypes in common. In contrast to clonotypes shared by all four donors, non-shared clonotypes had lower generation probabilities.

Sorted-subset replicate PCR reactions contained 150 to 200 ng DNA, corresponding to approximately 30,000 T cell genomes. Assay used: immunoSEQ multiplex PCR; TCRdb lists only in-frame clones, some missing. The sample has approximately 2,200,000 clones, about 92% seen once. Terminally differentiated effector memory CD45RA+ cells were excluded by CCR7 positive selection of CD45RO-negative cells. The receptor was derived from a young man in good health. Some clones in this sample may be carry-over from other donors' samples. The sequencing sample was made of naive CD8+ T cells from PBMCs.

The CDR3 loop reads CASISGNTEAFF. As DNA, the CDR3 is TGTGCCAGCATCTCAGGGAACACTGAAGCTTTCTTT. This chain connects TRBV5-4 to TRBJ1-1; no clear D gene. The CDR3 has 12 residues. V gave up 6 bases and J gave up 1 base, with 7 bases separating them. Germline V gene data show CDR1 as SGHNT and CDR2 as YYREEE (reference sequence).